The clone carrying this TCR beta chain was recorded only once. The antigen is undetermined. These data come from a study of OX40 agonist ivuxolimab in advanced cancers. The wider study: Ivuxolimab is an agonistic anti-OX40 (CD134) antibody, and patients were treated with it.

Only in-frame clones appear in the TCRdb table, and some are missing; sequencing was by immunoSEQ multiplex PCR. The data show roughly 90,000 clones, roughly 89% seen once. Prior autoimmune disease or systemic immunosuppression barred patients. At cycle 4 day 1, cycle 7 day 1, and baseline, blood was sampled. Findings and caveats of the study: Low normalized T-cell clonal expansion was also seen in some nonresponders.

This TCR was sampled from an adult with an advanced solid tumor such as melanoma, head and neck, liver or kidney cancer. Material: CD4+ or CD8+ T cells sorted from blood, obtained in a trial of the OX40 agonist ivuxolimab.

The CDR3 loop reads CASSPRTGGYEQYF. The DNA for the CDR3 is TGTGCCAGCAGCCCGCGGACAGGGGGCTACGAGCAGTACTTC. The chain combines TRBV7-3 with TRBJ2-7; 10 bases map to TRBD1. The V segment lost 5 bases and the J segment 3 bases; nucleotides outside the gene matches: 4. In germline, CDR1 is SGHTA, CDR2 FQGTGA. The CDR3 is 14 residues long. The whole variable domain, remainder taken from reference TRBV7-3 and TRBJ2-7, is GAGVSQTPSNKVTEKGKYVELRCDPISGHTALYWYRQSLGQGPEFLIYFQGTGAADDSGLPNDRFFAVRPEGSVSTLKIQRTERGDSAVYLCASSPRTGGYEQYFGPGTRLTVT.